This is a list of T cell receptor beta chains from one sample in a study of neurological immune-mediated disorders. TCRdb redid the calling of the 5' RACE reads with MiXCR, one entry per CDR3 protein. The data show tens of thousands of distinct CDR3 sequences, about 3% seen once. The sample taken for sequencing was PBMCs. These receptors originate from a man aged 35 to 55 with multiple sclerosis. CDR3s leave out the opening cysteine and the closing phenylalanine or tryptophan.

V gene	J gene	CDR3 protein
TRBV3-1	TRBJ2-5	ASSQELPSGGQETQY
TRBV9	TRBJ1-5	ASSPDRVNQPQH
TRBV12-3/TRBV12-4	TRBJ1-5	ASSYTGKSRNQPQN
TRBV25-1	TRBJ1-5	ASSQFSNQPQH
TRBV7-3	TRBJ1-6	ASSLTWTQGTIPLH
TRBV5-1	TRBJ2-1	ASSYPGPEQF
TRBV12-3/TRBV12-4	TRBJ1-1	ASSSGTENTEAF
TRBV12-3/TRBV12-4	TRBJ1-5	ASRQGAGGQPQH
TRBV5-1	TRBJ2-7	ASSERQGYEQY
TRBV5-1	TRBJ2-7	ASSPGTGGANYEQY
TRBV20-1	TRBJ1-6	SAKTGDSPLN
TRBV5-1	TRBJ1-1	ASSQGTGGLNTEAF
TRBV20-1	TRBJ2-3	SASSEAGTDTQY
TRBV10-3	TRBJ2-5	AIRAGATQETQY
TRBV12-3/TRBV12-4	TRBJ2-6	ASSLTGPGANVLT
TRBV11-1	TRBJ1-1	ASSLVEQFEAF
TRBV28	TRBJ2-3	ASSPGGQGLDTQY
TRBV2	TRBJ2-1	ASSERTFINEQF
TRBV25-1	TRBJ2-2	ASSDKHSANTGELF
TRBV7-8	TRBJ1-3	ASSLMGATSGNTIY
TRBV2	TRBJ2-3	ASRSGLAGTDTQY
TRBV7-9	TRBJ2-3	ASSRDASTDTQY
TRBV5-1	TRBJ2-5	ASSLAVEGVETQY
TRBV5-1	TRBJ2-5	ASYRLAGGPEETQY
TRBV20-1	TRBJ1-6	SAAQPGKNNSPLH
TRBV20-1	TRBJ2-5	SASLVSRGVETQY
TRBV5-1	TRBJ2-2	ASSLGPGLPGELF
TRBV20-1	TRBJ1-2	SATRTGGRNYGYT
TRBV3-1	TRBJ2-1	ASGQLRE
TRBV3-1	TRBJ1-6	ASSQDLGQGDSPLN
TRBV20-1	TRBJ1-4	SAGGQGDEKLF
TRBV20-1	TRBJ1-5	SARQGYEYQPQH
TRBV12-3/TRBV12-4	TRBJ2-1	ASSLASGGYEQF
TRBV5-1	TRBJ2-7	ASSSTGTTEEQY
TRBV12-3/TRBV12-4	TRBJ2-3	ASSPTGGDTQY
TRBV20-1	TRBJ2-3	SASNPDTQY
TRBV20-1	TRBJ2-1	SVVLTFNEQF
TRBV6-5	TRBJ1-1	ASSYSGWAEAF
TRBV20-1	TRBJ2-1	SAGVGVMYNEQF
TRBV20-1	TRBJ1-4	SARTATNEKLF
TRBV7-2	TRBJ1-5	ASSLGKGQPQH
TRBV7-6	TRBJ1-1	ASSLEAGGSPEAF
TRBV7-9	TRBJ1-5	ASSLDDRASNQPQH
TRBV25-1	TRBJ2-1	ASSATRYNEQF
TRBV10-3	TRBJ1-6	AISSGQGQNSPLN
TRBV29-1	TRBJ1-4	SVGLGTGGEKLF
TRBV7-6	TRBJ1-6	ASSLRHLNSPLH
TRBV20-1	TRBJ1-5	SARADREGGQPQN
TRBV5-1	TRBJ2-2	ASSLGAASAGELF
TRBV5-6	TRBJ1-1	ASSYWDRTNTEAF